The 17 T cell receptor beta chains below come from one sample, sequenced in a study of CD8 T cells in ankylosing spondylitis. TCRdb called the 5' RACE reads again in MiXCR, with one record for every CDR3 protein. The sample carries 160,000 or so distinct CDR3 sequences, 9.5% to 10% recorded once. The sample taken for sequencing was blood, either unsorted or a sorted T cell fraction (not recorded which). The source of these receptors is a female donor with ankylosing spondylitis or in good health (not recorded which).

The rearrangement joins TRBV2 to TRBJ2-7; maybe TRBD2 (7 bases). The germline CDR1 and CDR2 sequences are SNHLY and FYNNEI. Trimming shortened V by 6 bases and J by 2 bases, and 11 bases separated the two germline ends. This CDR3 is built from 13 residues. The CDR3 spells CASRGGGAYEQYF. The CDR3 nucleotides read TGTGCCAGCAGGGGCGGGGGCGCCTACGAGCAGTACTTC.

There are many counts of this clonotype. The genes are TRBV12-3 or TRBV12-4 and TRBJ2-1; a possible D gene is TRBD1 (6 bases). The length of the CDR3 is 14 residues. V was trimmed by 6 bases and J by 4 bases, leaving 13 bases between them. The CDR3: CASRGGPVYNEQFF. The CDR3 coding sequence is TGTGCCAGCAGAGGGGGTCCCGTGTACAATGAGCAGTTCTTC.

This clonotype was counted ten times or more. The V gene is TRBV29-1, the J gene TRBJ1-1; tentatively, D is TRBD1 (5 bases). With 8 bases removed from V and 1 base from J, the gap between germline ends came to 14 bases. The CDR3 consists of 13 residues. Germline V gene data show CDR1 as SQVTM and CDR2 as ANQGSEA. In DNA, the CDR3 is TGCAGCACCCCGGGACTGAAGAACACTGAAGCTTTCTTT. Protein: CSTPGLKNTEAFF.

There are a few counts of this clonotype. The DNA of the CDR3 is TGTGCCACCAGTGATTTCTACCAGCCCCAGCATTTT. Protein product: CATSDFYQPQHF. This chain connects TRBV24-1 to TRBJ1-5; D unclear. Trimming shortened V by 1 base and J by 7 bases, and 4 bases separated the two germline ends. CDR1 is KGHDR and CDR2 is SFDVKD in the germline V gene. The CDR3 is 12 amino acids.

The chain uses TRBV27 and TRBJ2-3; D gene uncertain. The CDR3 loop spans 13 amino acids. Trimming shortened V by 5 bases and J by 6 bases, and 12 bases separated the two germline ends. Looked up from germline, CDR1 is MNHEY and CDR2 is SMNVEV (reference sequence). The CDR3 DNA is TGTGCCAGCAGTGCCCAAATGGGGGATACGCAGTATTTT. Its translation is CASSAQMGDTQYF.

This clonotype turned up a few times. V usage is TRBV28 and J usage is TRBJ2-7; no reliable D call. CDR3 length: 15 amino acids. V was shortened by 0 bases and J by 2 bases, with 11 bases between the two germline ends. Germline V gives CDR1 MDHEN, CDR2 SYDVKM. The CDR3 region is CASSLWQAITYEQYF. CDR3 sequence (DNA): TGTGCCAGCAGTTTATGGCAGGCGATAACCTACGAGCAGTACTTC. The variable domain in full, with the rest retrieved from reference TRBV28 and TRBJ2-7, is DVKVTQSSRYLVKRTGEKVFLECVQDMDHENMFWYRQDPGLGLRLIYFSYDVKMKEKGDIPEGYSVSREKKERFSLILESASTNQTSMYLCASSLWQAITYEQYFGPGTRLTVT.

This rearrangement joins TRBV11-2 to TRBJ1-1, with 8 bases fitting TRBD1. V gave up 1 base and J gave up 4 bases; unmatched junction bases: 2. The CDR3 runs to 14 residues. Germline CDR1 and CDR2: SGHAT and FQNNGV. CDR3 sequence: CASSLGRGPTEAFF. The DNA for the CDR3 is TGTGCCAGCAGCTTAGGCAGGGGGCCCACTGAAGCTTTCTTT. Full variable domain (outside the CDR3, taken from reference TRBV11-2 and TRBJ1-1): EAGVAQSPRYKIIEKRQSVAFWCNPISGHATLYWYQQILGQGPKLLIQFQNNGVVDDSQLPKDRFSAERLKGVDSTLKIQPAKLEDSAVYLCASSLGRGPTEAFFGQGTRLTVV.

The CDR3 nucleotides are TGTGCCAGCAGCCCGAGGGACGGATACAATGAGCAGTTCTTC. This translates into CASSPRDGYNEQFF. This chain links TRBV9 with TRBJ2-1, with D perhaps matching TRBD1 or TRBD2 (5 bases each). The V gene lost 4 bases and the J gene lost 4 bases, with 12 bases spanning the gap. Germline V lookup: CDR1 SGDLS, CDR2 YYNGEE. The CDR3 covers 14 residues.

There are a few counts of this clonotype. The V gene is TRBV6-2 or TRBV6-3, the J gene TRBJ1-6; TRBD1 agrees at 7 bases. In germline, CDR1 is MNHEY, CDR2 SVGEGT. This CDR3 has 14 amino acids. V lost 2 bases to trimming and J lost 7 bases; unmatched junction nucleotides: 2. The CDR3 spells CASSYRDRNSPLHF. In DNA, the CDR3 is TGTGCCAGCAGTTACCGGGACAGAAATTCACCCCTCCACTTT.

This clonotype was observed a few times. The rearrangement joins TRBV3-1 to TRBJ2-3; 13 bases are shared with TRBD2. Germline V CDR1 and CDR2: LGHDT, YNNKEL (reference sequence). This CDR3 contains 17 residues. With V trimmed by 2 bases and J by 6 bases, 8 bases remained unmatched. The CDR3 sequence: CASSQFDGLAGADTQYF. The DNA of the CDR3 is TGTGCCAGCAGCCAATTCGATGGACTAGCGGGAGCGGATACGCAGTATTTT.

The CDR3 is CASSTWSGTGELFF. CDR3 in DNA: TGTGCCAGCAGTACTTGGAGTGGCACCGGGGAGCTGTTTTTT. This chain joins TRBV2 and TRBJ2-2; D is undetermined. V was cut by 5 bases and J by 4 bases, with 11 bases left in between. This CDR3 is built from 14 residues. Germline-derived CDR1 and CDR2 are SNHLY and FYNNEI.

This clonotype occurred a few times. The chain uses TRBV18 and TRBJ2-1; 10 bases match TRBD1. This CDR3 region has 16 residues. The germline CDR1 and CDR2 sequences are KGHSH and LQKENI. V was pared by 3 bases and J by 8 bases, with 10 bases of the junction left unmatched. The CDR3 region is CASSPQGQGIQDEQFF. In nucleotides, the CDR3 is TGTGCCAGCTCACCTCAGGGACAGGGGATTCAGGATGAGCAGTTCTTC.

The chain has TRBV13 and TRBJ2-7; 7 bases agree with TRBD1. The CDR3 runs to 11 residues. CDR1 is PRHDT, CDR2 FYEKMQ, per germline (reference sequence). The junction had 5 bases not matched to a gene; V was cut back by 4 bases and J by 11 bases. DNA of the CDR3: TGTGCCAGCAGCTCGACAGGGTATAAGTACTTC. Protein: CASSSTGYKYF.

This clonotype was seen more than once but under ten times. The chain combines TRBV7-6 with TRBJ2-3; D is possibly TRBD2 (6 bases). The CDR3 is 15 amino acids. The V end lost 5 bases, the J end lost 1 base, and 13 bases lay between the germline ends. CDR1 and CDR2 (germline): SGHVS, FNYEAQ. The CDR3 DNA is TGTGCCAGCAGCCCCTGGACTAAACGCACAGATACGCAGTATTTT. Translated: CASSPWTKRTDTQYF.

This clonotype occurred a few times. The rearrangement joins TRBV5-1 to TRBJ2-1; TRBD2 matches at 12 bases. The length of the CDR3 is 16 residues. CDR1 is SGHRS and CDR2 is YFSETQ in the germline V gene. J gave up 7 bases and V 3 bases, and 8 bases lay outside the gene matches. CDR3: CASSSRLAGDKNEQFF. CDR3 sequence (DNA): TGCGCCAGCAGCTCTCGACTAGCGGGAGACAAAAATGAGCAGTTCTTC.

This clonotype was picked up a small number of times. The V and J genes are TRBV27 and TRBJ2-1; TRBD2 agrees at 11 bases. Germline trimming cut 5 bases from V and 6 bases from J; bases unmatched to any gene: 6. The germline CDR1 and CDR2 sequences are MNHEY and SMNVEV (reference sequence). The CDR3 covers 15 residues. The CDR3 spells CASSTLAGGGNEQFF. CDR3 sequence (DNA): TGTGCCAGCAGTACCCTAGCGGGAGGTGGCAATGAGCAGTTCTTC.

Many counts were recorded for this clonotype. The V call is TRBV4-3, the J call TRBJ1-2, with a tentative D call TRBD1 (6 bases). The length of the CDR3 is 16 residues. V dropped 3 bases and J dropped 4 bases, with 18 bases sitting between them. Germline CDR1 reads LGHNA; CDR2 reads YSLEER. CDR3 loop: CASSQSLVDSTYGYTF. The CDR3 region has the DNA TGCGCCAGCAGCCAGAGCCTCGTGGACAGTACCTATGGCTACACCTTC.